The 20 T cell receptor beta chains given below trace back to one sample, sequenced in a study of cytomegalovirus exposure and HLA in healthy donors. A multiplex PCR was run with 60 Vbeta primers and 13 Jbeta primers. Generated by immunoSEQ multiplex PCR, the TCRdb table keeps only in-frame clones and is missing some. This table has about 160,000 clones, over 60% appearing once. The sample consisted of PBMCs. The receptors were sampled from a woman younger than 45 in good health and CMV-seronegative.

This clone has a single count. The chain recombines TRBV6-5 with TRBJ1-1; maybe TRBD1 (5 bases). There are 15 residues in the CDR3. Germline V gene lookup returns CDR1 MNHEY and CDR2 SVGAGI. Trimming pared 0 bases from V and 5 bases from J, leaving 13 bases between. CDR3 region: CASSYSNRGRTEAFF. The CDR3 bases are TGTGCCAGCAGTTACTCGAATAGGGGTCGGACTGAAGCTTTCTTT.

The rearrangement uses TRBV4-3 and TRBJ2-3; tentative D call: TRBD2 (6 bases). Germline loops: CDR1 LGHNA, CDR2 YSLEER. V shed 1 base and J shed 5 bases, with 16 bases lying between them. The CDR3 loop spans 16 amino acids. The CDR3 region is CASSQVPRSGEDTQYF. The CDR3 DNA follows: TGCGCCAGCAGCCAAGTTCCCCGGTCGGGGGAAGATACGCAGTATTTT.

The chain employs TRBV4-2 and TRBJ2-1; 10 nucleotides line up with TRBD2. Germline V CDR1 and CDR2: LGHNA, YNFKEQ. The CDR3 covers 15 residues. The J segment lost 7 bases and the V segment lost 0 bases, leaving 3 bases of the junction unmatched. The CDR3 nucleotides read TGTGCCAGCAGCCAAGATTCACTAGCGGGGAATGAGCAGTTCTTC. Translated: CASSQDSLAGNEQFF.

In this sample, this clone turned up a few times. This rearrangement joins TRBV7-9 to TRBJ2-7, with TRBD2 as a possible D gene (5 bases). The V gene's germline CDR1 is SEHNR and CDR2 FQNEAQ (reference sequence). V lost 4 bases and J lost 3, with 16 bases in between. The CDR3 extends over 15 amino acids. The CDR3 loop is CASSSGRGWGYEQYF. CDR3 in DNA: TGTGCCAGCAGCTCGGGCCGGGGTTGGGGCTACGAGCAGTACTTC.

The chain joins TRBV28 to TRBJ2-1; 11 positions match TRBD2. The CDR3 totals 16 residues. J gave up 7 bases and V 5 bases, and 10 bases lay outside the gene matches. Per germline, CDR1 MDHEN and CDR2 SYDVKM. CDR3 region: CASSLAGGLEGNEQFF. In DNA, the CDR3 is TGTGCCAGCAGTCTAGCGGGGGGTTTAGAGGGTAATGAGCAGTTCTTC.

J is TRBJ2-3 and V is TRBV19, with TRBD2 matching over 10 bases. Trimming took 6 bases from V and 5 from J; bases not matched to a gene: 11. This CDR3 has 16 residues. CDR1 is LNHDA, CDR2 SQIVND, per germline (reference sequence). The chain's CDR3 is CASRMASGSPGDTQYF. As DNA, the CDR3 is TGTGCCAGTAGGATGGCTAGCGGGAGTCCGGGAGATACGCAGTATTTT.

The chain links TRBV4-1 to TRBJ1-1; a weak D match, TRBD1 (5 bases). V was cut by 0 bases and J by 5 bases, with 13 bases left in between. The CDR3 consists of 15 residues. Germline-derived CDR1 and CDR2 are MGHRA and YSYEKL. CDR3 region: CASSQDQQGGTEAFF. CDR3 sequence (DNA): TGCGCCAGCAGCCAAGATCAGCAGGGAGGAACTGAAGCTTTCTTT.

This clone was seen only a few times. The chain joins TRBV29-1 to TRBJ2-5, with 11 bases fitting TRBD2. The CDR3 loop spans 16 amino acids. Trimming removed 3 bases from V and 4 bases from J; junction bases left unmatched: 10. The germline V gene encodes CDR1 SQVTM and CDR2 ANQGSEA. This CDR3 is CSVEGVAGGPRETQYF. The CDR3 bases are TGCAGCGTTGAGGGGGTAGCGGGGGGGCCTCGAGAGACCCAGTACTTC.

The genes are TRBV18 and TRBJ1-1, with D possibly TRBD1 on 6 matching bases. CDR1 KGHSH and CDR2 LQKENI come from the germline V gene. The CDR3 sequence is 15 residues long. Trimming cost V 10 bases and J 1 base, with 19 bases left between them. CDR3 sequence: CATKQLGQTNTEAFF. CDR3 in DNA: TGTGCCACCAAACAACTAGGACAGACGAACACTGAAGCTTTCTTT.

V is TRBV7-9 and J is TRBJ1-2; 7 nucleotides agree with TRBD1. J lost 6 bases, V lost 6 bases, and 16 bases had no gene match. Germline loops: CDR1 SEHNR, CDR2 FQNEAQ (reference sequence). This CDR3 is built from 16 residues. In DNA form, the CDR3 reads TGTGCCAGCAGTAACCAGGAAATACAGGGGTACCATGGCTACACCTTC. Its protein is CASSNQEIQGYHGYTF.

This clone was detected only a few times. This chain connects TRBV15 to TRBJ2-2; 12 bases match TRBD2. The germline V gene has CDR1 LNHNV and CDR2 YYDKDF (reference sequence). The CDR3 extends over 14 amino acids. CDR3 loop: CATLAGGNTGELFF. CDR3 nucleotide sequence: TGTGCAACACTAGCGGGAGGGAACACCGGGGAGCTGTTTTTT.

The CDR3 DNA reads TGTGCCAGCAGTGAACCCCCAGTGATGGATTGGAGACCCCTCCACTTT. Translation gives CASSEPPVMDWRPLHF. The gene calls are TRBV28 and TRBJ1-6; D remains unclear. Germline CDR1 reads MDHEN; CDR2 reads SYDVKM. The CDR3 runs to 16 residues. With 5 bases removed from V and 12 bases from J, the gap between germline ends came to 23 bases.

This clone was picked up one time. The chain is built from TRBV11-2 and TRBJ2-7; D gene unclear. Deletions cut 3 bases from V and 2 bases from J, with 14 bases between. There are 15 residues in the CDR3. Germline V gene lookup returns CDR1 SGHAT and CDR2 FQNNGV. This CDR3 is CASSFLLSEPYEQYF. In DNA form, the CDR3 reads TGTGCCAGCAGCTTCCTTTTGTCAGAACCCTACGAGCAGTACTTC.

The V call is TRBV5-1, the J call TRBJ2-2, with D tentatively TRBD2 (5 bases). CDR3 length: 14 residues. Germline V gene lookup returns CDR1 SGHRS and CDR2 YFSETQ. V gave up 1 base and J gave up 7 bases, with 11 bases separating them. In DNA, the CDR3 is TGCGCCAGCAGCTTGCTAGCTGAGAGCGGGGAGCTGTTTTTT. It yields the protein CASSLLAESGELFF.

The table lists this clone with a few counts. The J gene is TRBJ1-2, the V gene TRBV6-1; 9 bases fit TRBD1. In germline, CDR1 is MNHNS, CDR2 SASEGT. Trimming took 4 bases from V and 8 from J; bases not matched to a gene: 2. The CDR3 spans 12 residues. CDR3 residues: CASSGTGEGYTF. In DNA form, the CDR3 reads TGTGCCAGCAGTGGGACAGGGGAAGGCTACACCTTC.

The CDR3 loop is CASWGVDTQYF. CDR3 nucleotides: TGTGCCTCGTGGGGGGTAGATACGCAGTATTTT. The gene calls are TRBV2 and TRBJ2-3, with D possibly being TRBD2 (6 bases). The CDR3 consists of 11 residues. Trimming stripped 11 bases from V and 5 bases from J, with 11 bases between. The germline gives CDR1 SNHLY, CDR2 FYNNEI.

V is TRBV11-2 and J is TRBJ2-5; TRBD2 matches 10 bases. The CDR3 contains 15 residues. Germline loops: CDR1 SGHAT, CDR2 FQNNGV. Germline trimming cut 3 bases from V and 5 bases from J; bases unmatched to any gene: 6. The CDR3 bases are TGTGCCAGCAGCTTGGGAGCGGGGGGGTCGGAGACCCAGTACTTC. Amino acids: CASSLGAGGSETQYF.

This clone showed up just once. J is TRBJ2-5 and V is TRBV7-9; 7 positions match TRBD2. Trimming took 8 bases from V and 2 from J; bases not matched to a gene: 2. Per germline, CDR1 SEHNR and CDR2 FQNEAQ (reference sequence). The CDR3 loop spans 12 amino acids. The CDR3 DNA sequence: TGTGCCAGCGGGAGGGATCAAGAGACCCAGTACTTC. Its protein product is CASGRDQETQYF.

The chain employs TRBV19 and TRBJ1-5, with D possibly matching TRBD1 (5 bases). In germline, CDR1 is LNHDA, CDR2 SQIVND (reference sequence). Trimming shortened V by 8 bases and J by 4 bases, and 15 bases separated the two germline ends. The CDR3 runs to 14 residues. This chain's CDR3 is CASWGERGNQPQHF. The CDR3 bases are TGTGCCAGTTGGGGAGAGCGGGGGAATCAGCCCCAGCATTTT.

This clone was seen a few times. J is TRBJ2-2 and V is TRBV2; 9 bases align to TRBD1. The CDR3 sequence is 18 residues long. The V and J ends lost 5 bases and 0 bases, in that order; junction bases with no gene match: 10. Per germline, CDR1 SNHLY and CDR2 FYNNEI. This chain's CDR3 is CASSLRRRDRANTGELFF. The DNA of the CDR3 is TGTGCCAGCAGTCTGCGAAGGAGGGACAGGGCGAACACCGGGGAGCTGTTTTTT.